This record concerns one T cell receptor beta chain sequence. The protocol was immunoSEQ multiplex PCR, while the TCRdb copy is restricted to in-frame clones and leaves out a portion. Found here are around 72,000 clones, around four fifths of them singletons; the top ten hold 15% to 20%. This record comes from a study of blood T cell repertoires in COVID-19. Study details: The samples span acute and convalescent COVID-19 from the United States, Italy and Spain.

This TCR was sampled from a woman of 80 years or more with acute or convalescent COVID-19. Input material: peripheral blood.

CDR3 residues: CATSDPGLSGANVLTF. Here the CDR3 DNA reads TGTGCCACCAGTGATCCAGGGCTCTCTGGGGCCAACGTCCTGACTTTC. The rearrangement joins TRBV24-1 to TRBJ2-6, with D perhaps matching TRBD1 (5 bases). V gave up 3 bases and J gave up 0 bases, with 8 bases separating them. Germline values: CDR1 KGHDR, CDR2 SFDVKD. The CDR3 length is 16 residues.